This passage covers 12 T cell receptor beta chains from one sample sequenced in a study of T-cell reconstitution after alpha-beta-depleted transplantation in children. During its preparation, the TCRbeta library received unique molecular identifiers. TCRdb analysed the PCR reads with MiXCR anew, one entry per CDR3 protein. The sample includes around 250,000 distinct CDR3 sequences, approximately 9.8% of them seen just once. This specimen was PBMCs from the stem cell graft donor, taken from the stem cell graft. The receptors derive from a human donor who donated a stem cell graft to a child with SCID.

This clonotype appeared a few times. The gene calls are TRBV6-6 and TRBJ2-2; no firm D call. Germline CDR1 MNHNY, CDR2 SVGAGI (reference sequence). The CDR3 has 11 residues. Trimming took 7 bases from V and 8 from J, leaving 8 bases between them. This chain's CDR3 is CASTSRGELFF. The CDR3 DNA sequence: TGTGCCAGCACCTCTAGAGGGGAGCTGTTTTTT.

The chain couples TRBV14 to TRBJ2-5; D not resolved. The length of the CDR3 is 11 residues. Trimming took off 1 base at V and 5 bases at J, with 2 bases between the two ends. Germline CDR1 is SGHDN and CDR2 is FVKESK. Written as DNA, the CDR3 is TGTGCCAGCAGCCAAGTTGAGACCCAGTACTTC. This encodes CASSQVETQYF. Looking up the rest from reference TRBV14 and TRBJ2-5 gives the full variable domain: EAGVTQFPSHSVIEKGQTVTLRCDPISGHDNLYWYRRVMGKEIKFLLHFVKESKQDESGMPNNRFLAERTGGTYSTLKVQPAELEDSGVYFCASSQVETQYFGPGTRLLVL.

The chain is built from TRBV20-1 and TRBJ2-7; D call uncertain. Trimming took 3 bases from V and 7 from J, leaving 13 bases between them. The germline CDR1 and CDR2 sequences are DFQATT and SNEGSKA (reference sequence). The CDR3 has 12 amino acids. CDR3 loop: CSASIKIGEQYF. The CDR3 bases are TGCAGTGCTAGCATAAAGATTGGAGAGCAGTACTTC.

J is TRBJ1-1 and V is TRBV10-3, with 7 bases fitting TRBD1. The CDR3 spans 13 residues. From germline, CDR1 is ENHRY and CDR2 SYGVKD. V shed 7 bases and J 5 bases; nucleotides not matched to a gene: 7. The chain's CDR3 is CAIKTTGQTEAFF. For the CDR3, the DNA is TGTGCCATCAAGACGACAGGGCAAACTGAAGCTTTCTTT.

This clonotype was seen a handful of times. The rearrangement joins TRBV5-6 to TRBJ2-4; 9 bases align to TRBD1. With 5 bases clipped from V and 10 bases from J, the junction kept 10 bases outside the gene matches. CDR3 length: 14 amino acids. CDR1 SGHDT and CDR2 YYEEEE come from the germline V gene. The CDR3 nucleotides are TGTGCCAGCAGAACCGGGACAGGGAGGATGATTCAGTACTTC. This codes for CASRTGTGRMIQYF.

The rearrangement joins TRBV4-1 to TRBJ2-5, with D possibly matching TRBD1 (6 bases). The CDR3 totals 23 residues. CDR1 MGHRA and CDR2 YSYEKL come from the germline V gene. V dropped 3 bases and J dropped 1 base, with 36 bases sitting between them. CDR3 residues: CASSHHAEPSDRIYNTSQETQYF. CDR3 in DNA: TGCGCCAGCAGCCATCATGCCGAACCGAGTGACAGGATTTATAACACCAGCCAAGAGACCCAGTACTTC.

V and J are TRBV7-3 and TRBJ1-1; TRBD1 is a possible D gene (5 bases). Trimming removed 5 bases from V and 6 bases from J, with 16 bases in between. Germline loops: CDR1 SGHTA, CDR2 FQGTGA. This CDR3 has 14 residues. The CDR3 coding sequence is TGTGCCAGCAGCCCCCGGGGGAGGCCTTCTGAAGCTTTCTTT. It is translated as CASSPRGRPSEAFF.

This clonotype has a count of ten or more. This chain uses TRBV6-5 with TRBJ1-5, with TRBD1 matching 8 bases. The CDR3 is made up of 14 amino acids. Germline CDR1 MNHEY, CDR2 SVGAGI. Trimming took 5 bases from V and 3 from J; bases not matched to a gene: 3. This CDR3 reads CASSHRGVNQPQHF. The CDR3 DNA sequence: TGTGCCAGCAGTCACAGGGGGGTCAATCAGCCCCAGCATTTT.

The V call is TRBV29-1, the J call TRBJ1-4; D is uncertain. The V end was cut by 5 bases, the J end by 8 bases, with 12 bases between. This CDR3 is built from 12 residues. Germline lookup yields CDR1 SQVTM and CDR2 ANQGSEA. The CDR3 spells CSVSLEYEKLFF. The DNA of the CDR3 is TGCAGCGTTTCACTGGAGTACGAAAAACTGTTTTTT.

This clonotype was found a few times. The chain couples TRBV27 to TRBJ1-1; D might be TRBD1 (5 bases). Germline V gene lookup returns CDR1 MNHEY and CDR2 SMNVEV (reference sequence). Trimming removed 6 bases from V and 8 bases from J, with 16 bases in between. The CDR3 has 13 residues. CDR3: CASSSPRGKEAFF. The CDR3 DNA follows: TGTGCCAGCAGCTCCCCGAGGGGCAAGGAAGCTTTCTTT.

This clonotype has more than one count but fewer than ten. The CDR3 region is CASRPGTGVTGELFF. The DNA for the CDR3 is TGTGCCAGCAGGCCCGGGACAGGGGTCACCGGGGAGCTGTTTTTT. The chain recombines TRBV6-1 with TRBJ2-2; 10 nucleotides match TRBD1. Trimming cost V 6 bases and J 4 bases; bases outside gene matches: 5. The germline gives CDR1 MNHNS, CDR2 SASEGT. This CDR3 comprises 15 residues.

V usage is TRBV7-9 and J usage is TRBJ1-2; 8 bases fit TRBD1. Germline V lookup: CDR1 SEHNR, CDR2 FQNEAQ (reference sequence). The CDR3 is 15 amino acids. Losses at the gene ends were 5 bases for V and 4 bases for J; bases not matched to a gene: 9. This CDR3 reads CASSAGGWIFYGYTF. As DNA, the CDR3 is TGTGCCAGCAGCGCAGGGGGCTGGATTTTCTATGGCTACACCTTC.